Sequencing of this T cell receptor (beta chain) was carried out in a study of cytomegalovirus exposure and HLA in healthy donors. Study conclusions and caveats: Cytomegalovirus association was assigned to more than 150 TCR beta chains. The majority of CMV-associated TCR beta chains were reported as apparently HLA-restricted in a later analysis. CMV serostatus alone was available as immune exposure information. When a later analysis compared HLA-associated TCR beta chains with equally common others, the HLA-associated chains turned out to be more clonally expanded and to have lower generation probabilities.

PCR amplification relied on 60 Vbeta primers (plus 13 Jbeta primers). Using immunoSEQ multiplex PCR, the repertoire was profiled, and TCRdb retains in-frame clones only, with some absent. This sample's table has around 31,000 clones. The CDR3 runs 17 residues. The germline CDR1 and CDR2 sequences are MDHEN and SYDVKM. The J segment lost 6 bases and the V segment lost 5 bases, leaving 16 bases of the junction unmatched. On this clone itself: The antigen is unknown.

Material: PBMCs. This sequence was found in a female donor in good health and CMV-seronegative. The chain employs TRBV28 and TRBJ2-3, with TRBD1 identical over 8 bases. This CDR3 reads CASSTTQGAILPDTQYF. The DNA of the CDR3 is TGTGCCAGCAGTACAACCCAGGGGGCCATCCTTCCTGATACGCAGTATTTT.